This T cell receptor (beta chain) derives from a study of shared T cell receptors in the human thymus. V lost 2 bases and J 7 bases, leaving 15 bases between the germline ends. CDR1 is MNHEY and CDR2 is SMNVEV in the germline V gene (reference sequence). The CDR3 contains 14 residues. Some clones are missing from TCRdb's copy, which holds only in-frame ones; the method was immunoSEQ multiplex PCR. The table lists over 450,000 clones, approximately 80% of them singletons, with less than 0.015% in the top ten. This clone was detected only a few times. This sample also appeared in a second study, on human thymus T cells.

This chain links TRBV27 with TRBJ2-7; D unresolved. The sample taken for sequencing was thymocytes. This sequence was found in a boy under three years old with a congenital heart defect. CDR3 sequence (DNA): TGTGCCAGCAGTTTAAACCCTGCACTCCGAGAGCAGTACTTC. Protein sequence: CASSLNPALREQYF.